This T cell receptor (beta chain) was identified during a study of STAT5B mutations in CD4+ large granular lymphocyte leukemia (dated by TCRdb to between 2021 and 2024). With regard to the full study: Among healthy controls, the CDR3 'QG' motif was associated with a particular HLA allele. The TCRbeta repertoires of CD4+ T-cell large granular lymphocyte leukemia patients were compared with the TCRbeta repertoires of healthy blood donors. Flow cytometry performed on FACSCanto II or FACSVerse showed that the purified fractions had more than 95% purity among lymphocytes.

Buffy coats from 35 to 45 blood donors, supplied by the Finnish Red Cross blood service, were used as healthy controls. All TCR-sequenced material derived from peripheral blood: patient blood samples and healthy donor buffy coats. Ficoll-Hypaque gradient centrifugation was used to isolate peripheral blood mononuclear cells. Magnetic purification was used to isolate CD4+ cells from the buffy coats of the healthy controls. Genomic DNA was extracted with the Gentra Puregene Cell and Tissue kit and quantified on a Qubit 2.0 fluorometer. TCRbeta rearrangements were sequenced from genomic DNA using the immunoSEQ assay at survey resolution. The authors processed their data as follows. A lowest detectable productive clonotype frequency of 2.59 x 10-5 was observed in the TCR sequencing data. Analyses included only productive TCRbeta rearrangements, meaning complete and in-frame sequences. Sample clonality was computed as Simpson clonality in the immunoSEQ Analyzer version 3.0. Clones were grouped by frequency into very rare, small, medium, large (1-20%) or hyperexpanded (>20%) categories. Generation probabilities were estimated with OLGA 1.2.3, V-gene circos plots were made with VDJtools, specificities were searched in VDJdb, and CDR3 motifs were identified with GLIPH. TCRdb holds this immuneACCESS table with in-frame rearrangements only. Some clones are missing; in checked studies, unresolved V genes explain under half, and the rest has no known cause. V and J calls and clone size come straight from that table; D and trimming were deduced from the DNA. The sample yields approximately 30,000 clones; about 69% were counted once. Clones ranked in the top ten supply 2.5% to 3.5% of the sample.

Measured from the cysteine to the phenylalanine, the CDR3 is 14 residues long. The only DNA kept is the CDR3, 42 bases in frame from the first base. V was cut back by 4 bases and J by 5 bases, leaving a gap of 14 bases between them. According to the germline V gene, CDR1 reads SNHLY and CDR2 reads FYNNEI. Overall results and qualifications from the work: The main leukemic clonotypes were found to be private to each patient, although over 20% of the main leukemic clonotypes were detected at low frequency in the non-leukemic repertoires of other patients. The data were not HLA-matched, and the relatively small sample size could explain the higher clonality seen in CD4+ compared with CD8+ T-LGLL. Compared with healthy CD4+ repertoires, CD4-sorted patient repertoires appeared more clonal, and this difference remained even after the putative leukemic clones were removed. TRBV06-family usage was enriched among the top patient clones (8/27) compared with healthy controls (2/35).

A remark on this clone: Its antigen remains unidentified. The record has no base qualities; no much larger clone is one base away.

This clonotype originated in a human donor in good health. The V gene is TRBV2 and the J gene is TRBJ2-5; the D segment may tentatively be TRBD1 or TRBD2, each giving 5 matched bases. Sequenced: CD4+ T cells from blood buffy coats. The DNA reads TGTGCCAGCAGTGCCGGGGACCTTCTCGAGACCCAGTACTTC. It is translated as CASSAGDLLETQYF.